This T cell receptor beta chain was observed in a study of blood T cell repertoires in COVID-19. Background on the study: The origin of the acute and convalescent COVID-19 samples was the United States, Italy and Spain. T cells, B-cell-depleted T cells, or PBMCs provided the cDNA or gDNA that served as material.

Original processing notes: How many nucleated cells were present was estimated from reference gene primer amplification. Sequenced by immunoSEQ multiplex PCR; TCRdb stores in-frame clones only, minus some. The DNA gave D and trimming, while V, J and clone size come from that table. The sample lists just under 80,000 clones, around 90% occurring once. The CDR3 totals 15 residues. Trimming cost V 1 base and J 2 bases, with 11 bases left between them. The V gene's germline CDR1 is SGHAT and CDR2 FQNNGV. The clonotype originates from a human donor in a cohort sampled during active COVID-19. The sample comprised peripheral blood. The chain uses TRBV11-2 and TRBJ2-5, with D possibly TRBD1 on 6 matching bases. The DNA of the CDR3 is TGTGCCAGCAGCTTAGTGGGTAGGGGGCAAGAGACCCAGTACTTC. Translation gives CASSLVGRGQETQYF.